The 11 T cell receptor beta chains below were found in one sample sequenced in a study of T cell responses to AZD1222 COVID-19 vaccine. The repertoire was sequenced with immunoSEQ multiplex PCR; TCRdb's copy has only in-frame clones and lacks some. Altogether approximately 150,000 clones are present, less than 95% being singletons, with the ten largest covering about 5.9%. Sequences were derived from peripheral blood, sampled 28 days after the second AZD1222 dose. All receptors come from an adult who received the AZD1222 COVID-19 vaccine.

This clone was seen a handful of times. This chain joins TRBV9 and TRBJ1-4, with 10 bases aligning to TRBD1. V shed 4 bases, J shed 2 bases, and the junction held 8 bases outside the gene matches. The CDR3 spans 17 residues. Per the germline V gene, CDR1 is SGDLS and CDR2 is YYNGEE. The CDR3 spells CASSPRDRGSTNEKLFF. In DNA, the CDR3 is TGTGCCAGCAGCCCCCGGGACAGGGGATCTACTAATGAAAAACTGTTTTTT.

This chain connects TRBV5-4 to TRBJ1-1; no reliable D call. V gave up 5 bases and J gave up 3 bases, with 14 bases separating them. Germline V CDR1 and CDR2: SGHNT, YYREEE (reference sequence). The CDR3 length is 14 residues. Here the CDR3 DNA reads TGTGCCAGCAGGCCTGCGGGGAGGGACACTGAAGCTTTCTTT. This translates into CASRPAGRDTEAFF. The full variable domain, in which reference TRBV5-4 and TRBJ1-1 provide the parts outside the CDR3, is ETGVTQSPTHLIKTRGQQVTLRCSSQSGHNTVSWYQQALGQGPQFIFQYYREEENGRGNFPPRFSGLQFPNYSSELNVNALELDDSALYLCASRPAGRDTEAFFGQGTRLTVV.

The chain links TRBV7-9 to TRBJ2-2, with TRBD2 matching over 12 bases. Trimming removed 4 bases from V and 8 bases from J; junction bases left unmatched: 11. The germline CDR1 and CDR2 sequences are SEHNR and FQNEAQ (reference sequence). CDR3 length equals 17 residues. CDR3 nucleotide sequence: TGTGCCAGCAGCTCCACACTAGCGGGGGGCCCTCGGGGGGAGCTGTTTTTT. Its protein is CASSSTLAGGPRGELFF.

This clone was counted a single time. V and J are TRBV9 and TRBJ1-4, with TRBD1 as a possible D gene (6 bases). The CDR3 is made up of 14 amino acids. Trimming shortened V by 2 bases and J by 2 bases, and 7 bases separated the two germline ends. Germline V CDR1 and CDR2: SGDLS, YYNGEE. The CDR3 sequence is CASSVQGTNEKLFF. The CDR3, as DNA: TGTGCCAGCAGCGTTCAGGGGACTAATGAAAAACTGTTTTTT.

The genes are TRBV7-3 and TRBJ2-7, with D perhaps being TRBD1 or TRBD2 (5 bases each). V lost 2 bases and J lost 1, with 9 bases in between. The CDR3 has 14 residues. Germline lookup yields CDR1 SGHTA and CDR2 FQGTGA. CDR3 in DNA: TGTGCCAGCAGCTTAGAGGGGAGATCCTACGAGCAGTACTTC. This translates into CASSLEGRSYEQYF.

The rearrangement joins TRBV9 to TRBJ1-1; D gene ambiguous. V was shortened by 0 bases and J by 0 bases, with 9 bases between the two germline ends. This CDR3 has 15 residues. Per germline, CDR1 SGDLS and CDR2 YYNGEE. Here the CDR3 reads CASSVEPSLNTEAFF. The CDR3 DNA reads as TGTGCCAGCAGCGTAGAGCCATCCCTGAACACTGAAGCTTTCTTT.

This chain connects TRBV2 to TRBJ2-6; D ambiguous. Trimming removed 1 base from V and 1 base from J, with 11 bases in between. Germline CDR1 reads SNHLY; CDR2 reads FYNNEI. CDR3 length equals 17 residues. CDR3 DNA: TGTGCCAGCAGTGAAGAGCAGGTCGTGTCTGGGGCCAACGTCCTGACTTTC. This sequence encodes CASSEEQVVSGANVLTF.

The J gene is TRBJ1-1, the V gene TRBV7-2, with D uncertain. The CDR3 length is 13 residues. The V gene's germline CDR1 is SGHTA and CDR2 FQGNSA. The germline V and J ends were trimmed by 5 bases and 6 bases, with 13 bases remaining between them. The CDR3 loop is CASSPLEGAEAFF. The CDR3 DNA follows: TGTGCCAGCAGCCCTCTAGAGGGAGCTGAAGCTTTCTTT.

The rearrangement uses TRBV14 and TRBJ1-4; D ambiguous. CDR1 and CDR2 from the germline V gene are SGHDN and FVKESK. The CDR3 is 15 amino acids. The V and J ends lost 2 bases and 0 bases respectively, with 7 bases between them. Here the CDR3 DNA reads TGTGCCAGCAGCCAACCAGGATCAACTAATGAAAAACTGTTTTTT. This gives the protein CASSQPGSTNEKLFF. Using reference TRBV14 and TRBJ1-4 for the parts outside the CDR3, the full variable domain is EAGVTQFPSHSVIEKGQTVTLRCDPISGHDNLYWYRRVMGKEIKFLLHFVKESKQDESGMPNNRFLAERTGGTYSTLKVQPAELEDSGVYFCASSQPGSTNEKLFFGSGTQLSVL.

The CDR3 sequence: CASSSGAQVDTQYF. CDR3 sequence (DNA): TGCGCCAGCAGTAGCGGGGCCCAGGTAGATACGCAGTATTTT. V is TRBV10-1 and J is TRBJ2-3; 7 bases align to TRBD2. The CDR3 has 14 residues. CDR1 WNHNN and CDR2 SYGVQD come from the germline V gene (reference sequence). The trim removed 5 bases at V and 5 bases at J, leaving 7 bases unmatched.

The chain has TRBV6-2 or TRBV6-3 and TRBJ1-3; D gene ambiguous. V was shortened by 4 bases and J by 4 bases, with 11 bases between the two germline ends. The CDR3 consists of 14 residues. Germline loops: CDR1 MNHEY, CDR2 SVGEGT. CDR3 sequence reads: CASSSSWGGNTIYF. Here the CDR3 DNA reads TGTGCCAGCAGTTCGTCGTGGGGAGGAAACACCATATATTTT.